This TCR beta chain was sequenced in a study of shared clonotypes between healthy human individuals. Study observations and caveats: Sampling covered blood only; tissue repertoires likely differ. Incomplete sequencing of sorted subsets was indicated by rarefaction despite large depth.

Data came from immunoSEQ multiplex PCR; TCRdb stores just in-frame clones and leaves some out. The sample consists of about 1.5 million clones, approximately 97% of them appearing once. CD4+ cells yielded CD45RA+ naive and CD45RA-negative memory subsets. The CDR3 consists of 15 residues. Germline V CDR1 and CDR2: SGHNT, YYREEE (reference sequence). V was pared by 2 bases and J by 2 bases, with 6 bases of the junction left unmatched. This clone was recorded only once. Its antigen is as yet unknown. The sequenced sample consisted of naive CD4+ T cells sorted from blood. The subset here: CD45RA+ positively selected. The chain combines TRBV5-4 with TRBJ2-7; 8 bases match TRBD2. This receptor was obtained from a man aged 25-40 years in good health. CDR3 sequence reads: CASSLRTSGTYEQYF. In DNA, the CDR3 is TGTGCCAGCAGCTTACGAACTAGCGGAACCTACGAGCAGTACTTC.